Below, 24 T cell receptor beta chains from the same sample are listed, as sequenced in a study of shared clonotypes between healthy human individuals. Libraries were prepared by immunoSEQ multiplex PCR; TCRdb keeps only in-frame clonotypes and omits some of them. The repertoire holds roughly 760,000 clones, around 72% seen once, with over 1.5% in the top ten. Sequencing was performed on memory CD4+ T cells sorted from blood. The subset was: CD45RA-negative fraction. The source is a woman in her 30s in good health.

This clone came up a few times. This chain joins TRBV18 and TRBJ2-7; TRBD1 is a possible D gene (6 bases). The CDR3 contains 16 residues. The germline V gene encodes CDR1 KGHSH and CDR2 LQKENI. Trimming took 5 bases from V and 4 from J, leaving 21 bases between them. The CDR3 is CASSSTRQGYSYEQYF. The CDR3 bases are TGTGCCAGCTCATCAACCCGGCAGGGGTACTCATACGAGCAGTACTTC.

As to this clone: The same CDR3 also results from other DNA sequences found in this sample. The J gene is TRBJ2-5, the V gene TRBV5-1, with a tentative D call TRBD1 (6 bases). This CDR3 comprises 14 residues. CDR1 is SGHRS, CDR2 YFSETQ, per germline. The germline V and J ends were trimmed by 2 bases and 2 bases, with 10 bases remaining between them. The CDR3 region is CASSLGQFQETQYF. CDR3 bases: TGCGCCAGCAGCTTAGGACAGTTTCAAGAGACCCAGTACTTC.

The gene calls are TRBV28 and TRBJ2-7, with 11 bases matching TRBD1. Per germline, CDR1 MDHEN and CDR2 SYDVKM. The CDR3 loop spans 15 amino acids. Unmatched junction bases numbered 4, after V lost 4 bases and J lost 2 bases. CDR3 amino acids: CASSSTGQGAYEQYF. CDR3 nucleotides: TGTGCCAGCAGTTCGACGGGACAGGGGGCCTACGAGCAGTACTTC.

The chain employs TRBV5-1 and TRBJ2-7, with 11 positions matching TRBD2. The ends lost 0 bases at V and 4 bases at J; junction bases unmatched: 9. This CDR3 has 17 residues. CDR1 is SGHRS and CDR2 is YFSETQ in the germline V gene. Here the CDR3 reads CASSLGLGGTSGYEQYF. The CDR3 region has the DNA TGCGCCAGCAGCTTGGGGTTGGGCGGGACTAGCGGTTACGAGCAGTACTTC.

V and J are TRBV29-1 and TRBJ2-3; D gene uncertain. There are 14 residues in the CDR3. Germline V gives CDR1 SQVTM, CDR2 ANQGSEA. V shed 4 bases and J shed 0 bases, with 11 bases lying between them. The CDR3 coding sequence is TGCAGCGTTGCGGGTGGTACTAGCACAGATACGCAGTATTTT. It encodes CSVAGGTSTDTQYF.

The chain employs TRBV21-1 and TRBJ1-1. TRBV21-1 is a listed pseudogene. CDR3 size: 16 residues. The CDR3, as DNA: TGTGCCAGCAGCAAAGTGTCGGGACTGAGGGGCACTGAAGCTTTCTTT. Translating gives CASSKVSGLRGTEAFF.

The chain combines TRBV5-5 with TRBJ1-2; no clear D. The CDR3 spans 12 residues. From germline, CDR1 is SGHKS and CDR2 YYEKEE (reference sequence). The germline V and J ends were trimmed by 4 bases and 9 bases, with 13 bases remaining between them. The CDR3 DNA follows: TGTGCCAGCAGCCAAAGTCAAGGGAGCTACACCTTC. Its translation: CASSQSQGSYTF.

The genes are TRBV25-1 and TRBJ2-7; tentatively, D is TRBD1 or TRBD2 (5 bases each). This CDR3 spans 15 amino acids. The V end lost 2 bases, the J end lost 2 bases, and 13 bases lay between the germline ends. The germline V gene has CDR1 MGHDK and CDR2 SYGVNS. The CDR3 region is CASSEGGRNPYEQYF. The CDR3 DNA is TGTGCCAGCAGTGAAGGGGGAAGAAACCCCTACGAGCAGTACTTC.

V usage is TRBV19 and J usage is TRBJ2-1, with 7 bases lining up with TRBD2. J lost 8 bases, V lost 6 bases, and 7 bases had no gene match. CDR1 is LNHDA and CDR2 is SQIVND in the germline V gene (reference sequence). This CDR3 comprises 13 residues. The CDR3 nucleotides are TGTGCCAGTAGCTTCCCTGCGGGAGATGAGCAGTTCTTC. It translates to CASSFPAGDEQFF.

The V call is TRBV5-1, the J call TRBJ1-3; a weak D match, TRBD1 (5 bases). Germline CDR1 reads SGHRS; CDR2 reads YFSETQ. With 3 bases removed from V and 0 bases from J, the gap between germline ends came to 7 bases. This CDR3 region has 14 residues. DNA of the CDR3: TGCGCCAGCAGCTATGACAGCTCTGGAAACACCATATATTTT. Encoded protein: CASSYDSSGNTIYF.

Only a few counts were recorded for this clone. V usage is TRBV6-5 and J usage is TRBJ1-2; D unclear. The CDR3 loop spans 16 amino acids. V lost 2 bases to trimming and J lost 1 base, with 14 bases between them. Germline V gene data show CDR1 as MNHEY and CDR2 as SVGAGI. In DNA, the CDR3 is TGTGCCAGCAGTTACCCCGGCGGGGATGGTAACTATGGCTACACCTTC. Its translation: CASSYPGGDGNYGYTF.

J is TRBJ2-7 and V is TRBV5-4, with D hard to call. Germline V gene sequence: CDR1 SGHNT, CDR2 YYREEE (reference sequence). This CDR3 has 11 residues. Trimming stripped 4 bases from V and 5 bases from J, with 7 bases between. DNA for the CDR3: TGTGCCAGCAGCGAACTAAACGAGCAGTACTTC. Its translation is CASSELNEQYF.

The rearrangement uses TRBV15 and TRBJ2-3; TRBD2 matches 11 bases. V gave up 3 bases and J gave up 7 bases; unmatched junction bases: 9. CDR3 length: 16 residues. Germline CDR1 is LNHNV and CDR2 is YYDKDF (reference sequence). The CDR3 region has the DNA TGTGCCACCAGCAGCCGCACTAGCGGGAGTGGGAATACGCAGTATTTT. It encodes CATSSRTSGSGNTQYF.

The rearrangement joins TRBV4-1 to TRBJ2-7, with TRBD2 matching over 11 bases. There are 18 residues in the CDR3. V dropped 0 bases and J dropped 1; count of bases not matched to a gene: 8. The V gene's germline CDR1 is MGHRA and CDR2 YSYEKL. The CDR3: CASSQDWTSGLSSYEQYF. CDR3 DNA sequence: TGCGCCAGCAGCCAAGATTGGACTAGCGGGCTGAGTTCCTACGAGCAGTACTTC.

The V call is TRBV5-1, the J call TRBJ2-1, with unresolved D. Germline V gene sequence: CDR1 SGHRS, CDR2 YFSETQ. The V end was cut by 5 bases, the J end by 5 bases, with 11 bases between. This CDR3 has 13 residues. CDR3 sequence: CASRIDHDNEQFF. DNA for the CDR3: TGCGCCAGCAGAATAGATCATGACAATGAGCAGTTCTTC.

The V call is TRBV7-8, the J call TRBJ2-3, with TRBD1 as a possible D gene (6 bases). The V and J ends lost 5 bases and 4 bases respectively, with 13 bases between them. There are 14 residues in the CDR3. Germline CDR1 and CDR2: SGHVS and FQNEAQ. CDR3: CASSRQVRADTQYF. CDR3 nucleotides: TGTGCCAGCAGCCGACAGGTTAGGGCAGATACGCAGTATTTT.

The chain combines TRBV6-1 with TRBJ2-7; 8 bases are a match to TRBD2. Germline V CDR1 and CDR2: MNHNS, SASEGT. The CDR3 is made up of 15 amino acids. J was trimmed by 3 bases and V by 1 base; bases with no gene match: 5. The CDR3 DNA reads as TGTGCCAGCAGTGAAGGGACGGGAGGGTTCTACGAGCAGTACTTC. It is translated as CASSEGTGGFYEQYF.

V and J are TRBV7-2 and TRBJ2-3, with TRBD2 matching 7 bases. Germline-derived CDR1 and CDR2 are SGHTA and FQGNSA. This CDR3 is built from 16 residues. Trimming took 2 bases from V and 0 from J; bases not matched to a gene: 5. This CDR3 reads CASSLWPSGSTDTQYF. The CDR3 region has the DNA TGTGCCAGCAGCTTATGGCCTAGCGGAAGCACAGATACGCAGTATTTT.

J is TRBJ1-1 and V is TRBV5-1, with TRBD1 matching 10 bases. CDR1 is SGHRS and CDR2 is YFSETQ in the germline V gene. Unmatched junction bases numbered 1, after V lost 2 bases and J lost 3 bases. This CDR3 region has 14 residues. Here the CDR3 DNA reads TGCGCCAGCAGCTTCGGGACAGGGGACACTGAAGCTTTCTTT. Encoded protein: CASSFGTGDTEAFF. Complete variable domain (other parts from reference TRBV5-1 and TRBJ1-1): KAGVTQTPRYLIKTRGQQVTLSCSPISGHRSVSWYQQTPGQGLQFLFEYFSETQRNKGNFPGRFSGRQFSNSRSEMNVSTLELGDSALYLCASSFGTGDTEAFFGQGTRLTVV.

Details on this clone: A single base separates this from a much larger clone, so it may be a read error. Other DNA sequences from this sample encode an identical CDR3 as well. This chain connects TRBV2 to TRBJ2-6; D is unclear. Trimming removed 2 bases at V and 4 bases at J, with 6 bases between. The CDR3 spans 14 residues. Germline V gene sequence: CDR1 SNHLY, CDR2 FYNNEI. For the CDR3, the DNA is TGTGCCAGCAGTGAAAGGGCGGGGGCCAACGTCCTGACTTTC. Translating it yields CASSERAGANVLTF.

This clone has just one count. The chain carries TRBV6-1 and TRBJ1-2; no clear D. CDR1 and CDR2 from the germline V gene are MNHNS and SASEGT. Trimming took 5 bases from V and 1 from J, leaving 11 bases between them. The CDR3 extends over 14 amino acids. The CDR3 loop reads CASSPGLNNYGYTF. Written as DNA, the CDR3 is TGTGCCAGCAGTCCGGGATTAAATAACTATGGCTACACCTTC.

The rearrangement joins TRBV7-7 to TRBJ2-7, with 7 bases fitting TRBD1. The CDR3 runs 15 residues. Germline V gene sequence: CDR1 SSHAT, CDR2 FNYEAQ (reference sequence). V lost 1 base and J lost 1; bases outside the gene matches: 4. The DNA of the CDR3 is TGTGCCAGCAGCTTAGGGGCAGGGGGTTCCTACGAGCAGTACTTC. Its translation is CASSLGAGGSYEQYF.

The genes are TRBV10-3 and TRBJ2-7; 9 nucleotides line up with TRBD2. From germline, CDR1 is ENHRY and CDR2 SYGVKD. CDR3 length: 14 amino acids. The V gene end was trimmed by 6 bases and the J gene end by 4 bases; junction bases not matched to a gene: 7. The CDR3 DNA reads as TGTGCCATCAGCCCTATAGCGGGAGTTTACGAGCAGTACTTC. Protein product: CAISPIAGVYEQYF.

The chain links TRBV27 to TRBJ1-3; 8 bases agree with TRBD1. In germline, CDR1 is MNHEY, CDR2 SMNVEV (reference sequence). CDR3 length: 15 amino acids. Losses at the gene ends were 6 bases for V and 6 bases for J; bases not matched to a gene: 10. The CDR3 nucleotides are TGTGCCAGCAGGGGAGCCGGGACAGGAGAAAACACCATATATTTT. Its protein is CASRGAGTGENTIYF.